This T cell receptor beta chain was profiled in a study of blood T cell repertoires in COVID-19. Overall study: Sites across the United States, Italy and Spain contributed samples from acute and convalescent COVID-19. Sources were T cells, B-cell-depleted T cells, or PBMCs; the material itself was cDNA or gDNA.

Per the authors' pipeline: Amplification with reference gene primers provided the estimates of nucleated cell counts. The repertoire was sequenced with immunoSEQ multiplex PCR; TCRdb's copy has only in-frame clones and lacks some. V and J calls and clone size are as listed in that table; D and trimming were resolved from the DNA. The sample lists some 80,000 clones; 75% to 95% were seen once. The ends were cut back, 2 bases at V and 7 bases at J, with 12 bases in the middle. CDR1 SGHRS and CDR2 YFSETQ come from the germline V gene. CDR3 length equals 13 residues. This TCR derives from an elderly woman with acute or convalescent COVID-19. V usage is TRBV5-1 and J usage is TRBJ1-1; weak D call: TRBD1 (5 bases). Input material: peripheral blood. In nucleotides, the CDR3 is TGCGCCAGCAGCTTAAGGCAGGGCGGTGAAGCTTTCTTT. This translates into CASSLRQGGEAFF.